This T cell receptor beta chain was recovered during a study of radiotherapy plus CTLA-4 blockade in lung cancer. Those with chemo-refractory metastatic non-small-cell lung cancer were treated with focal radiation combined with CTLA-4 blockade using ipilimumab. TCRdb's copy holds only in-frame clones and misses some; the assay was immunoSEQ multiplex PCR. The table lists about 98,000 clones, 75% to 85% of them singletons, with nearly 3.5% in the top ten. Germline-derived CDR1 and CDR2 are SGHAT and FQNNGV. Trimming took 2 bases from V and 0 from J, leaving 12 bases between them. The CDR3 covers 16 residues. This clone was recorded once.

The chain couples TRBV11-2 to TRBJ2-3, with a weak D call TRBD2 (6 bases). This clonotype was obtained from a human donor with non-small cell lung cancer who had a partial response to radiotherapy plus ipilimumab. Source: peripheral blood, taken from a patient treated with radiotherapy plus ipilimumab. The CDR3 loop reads CASSLREPYSTDTQYF. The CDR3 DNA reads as TGTGCCAGCAGCTTACGGGAGCCCTATAGCACAGATACGCAGTATTTT.